This is a list of T cell receptor beta chains from one sample in a study of blood T cell repertoires in COVID-19. TCRdb's copy holds only in-frame clones and misses some; the assay was immunoSEQ multiplex PCR. The sample contains almost 100,000 clones, around 86% of which appear only once. Sequencing was performed on peripheral blood. The receptors were sampled from a man aged 45-65 years with acute or convalescent COVID-19. The CDR3 runs from the conserved cysteine through the conserved F or W. Each record gives: V gene, D gene, clone size, J gene, CDR3 protein, CDR3 DNA. D genes are given only for firm matches. Clone size is given for some rows only: seen once, a few or many times, or a class if the clone is expanded.

TRBV5-1	TRBD2	.	TRBJ2-7	CASSPRAGARYEQYF	TGCGCCAGCAGCCCGAGAGCGGGAGCGCGCTACGAGCAGTACTTC
TRBV6-4	TRBD1	few	TRBJ1-1	CASSTGANTEAFF	TGTGCCAGCAGTACAGGGGCCAACACTGAAGCTTTCTTT
TRBV5-4	.	.	TRBJ2-6	CASSLAWTSGANILTF	TGTGCCAGCAGCTTGGCGTGGACCTCTGGGGCCAACATCCTGACTTTC
TRBV7-2	.	once	TRBJ2-1	CASSRSGGPYNEQFF	TGTGCCAGCAGCCGTAGCGGAGGCCCCTACAATGAGCAGTTCTTC
TRBV5-4	TRBD2	.	TRBJ2-3	CASSLALAGGDTQYF	TGTGCCAGCAGCTTGGCCCTAGCGGGAGGGGATACGCAGTATTTT
TRBV7-9	TRBD2	.	TRBJ2-6	CASGGGSGANVLTF	TGTGCCAGCGGCGGGGGCTCTGGGGCCAACGTCCTGACTTTC
TRBV3-1/TRBV3-2	TRBD1	.	TRBJ1-2	CASSPSLDRPYGYTF	TGTGCCAGCAGCCCAAGCCTGGACAGGCCCTATGGCTACACCTTC
TRBV29-1	.	.	TRBJ1-1	CSVGQPNTEAFF	TGCAGCGTTGGACAGCCGAACACTGAAGCTTTCTTT
TRBV12-3/TRBV12-4	TRBD1	.	TRBJ2-7	CASSLTGDEQYF	TGTGCCAGCAGCTTGACAGGGGACGAGCAGTACTTC
TRBV9	.	.	TRBJ1-1	CASSLIDSTEAFF	TGTGCCAGCAGCCTTATTGACAGCACTGAAGCTTTCTTT
TRBV6-1	TRBD1	.	TRBJ1-2	CASSEWGQAVYGYTF	TGTGCCAGCAGTGAGTGGGGACAGGCTGTCTATGGCTACACCTTC
TRBV2	TRBD1	.	TRBJ1-1	CASSRQTGGSTEAFF	TGTGCCAGCAGTAGACAGACAGGGGGCTCCACTGAAGCTTTCTTT
TRBV6-5	.	.	TRBJ1-5	CASTFYSNQPQHF	TGTGCCAGCACGTTCTATAGCAATCAGCCCCAGCATTTT
TRBV4-1	TRBD2	.	TRBJ2-6	CASSQVTSGRKSGANVLTF	TGCGCCAGCAGCCAAGTAACTAGCGGGAGAAAGTCTGGGGCCAACGTCCTGACTTTC
TRBV12-5	.	.	TRBJ2-1	CASGLVGDEQFF	TGTGCTAGTGGTTTGGTAGGGGATGAGCAGTTCTTC
TRBV6-5	.	.	TRBJ1-3	CASSTAHGNTIYF	TGTGCCAGCAGTACCGCACACGGAAACACCATATATTTT
TRBV7-6	TRBD1	.	TRBJ1-6	CASSSRDRGSPLHF	TGTGCCAGCAGCTCGCGGGACAGGGGTTCACCCCTCCACTTT
TRBV5-1	.	.	TRBJ1-3	CASSPTGSGNTIYF	TGCGCCAGCAGCCCCACGGGCTCTGGAAACACCATATATTTT
TRBV9	.	.	TRBJ2-2	CASSGRTVIGELFF	TGTGCCAGCAGCGGTCGGACAGTGATCGGGGAGCTGTTTTTT
TRBV5-4	.	.	TRBJ2-5	CASSLDRGTQYF	TGTGCCAGCAGCTTGGATCGGGGGACCCAGTACTTC
TRBV5-4	TRBD1	.	TRBJ2-5	CASSGQEETQYF	TGTGCCAGCAGCGGACAGGAGGAGACCCAGTACTTC
TRBV21-1	.	.	TRBJ2-1	CASRKKGAGGNSNEQFF	TGTGCCAGCAGAAAAAAAGGAGCAGGGGGTAATAGCAATGAGCAGTTCTTC
TRBV10-2	.	.	TRBJ1-1	CASSATRIPFSNTEAFF	TGCGCCAGCAGTGCCACTAGAATTCCTTTCAGTAACACTGAAGCTTTCTTT
TRBV6-5	.	.	TRBJ1-1	CASSLAGFMNTEAFF	TGTGCCAGCAGTCTGGCAGGGTTTATGAACACTGAAGCTTTCTTT
TRBV3-1/TRBV3-2	.	.	TRBJ1-6	CASSRRQNNSPLHF	TGTGCCAGCAGCCGCCGACAGAACAATTCACCCCTCCACTTT
TRBV4-1	TRBD2	.	TRBJ2-3	CASSQDGTSVSTDTQYF	TGCGCCAGCAGCCAAGATGGGACTAGCGTGAGCACAGATACGCAGTATTTT
TRBV5-4	.	.	TRBJ2-1	CASSSSATFTYNEQFF	TGTGCCAGCAGCTCCTCTGCTACCTTCACCTACAATGAGCAGTTCTTC
TRBV6-5	.	.	TRBJ1-1	CASSYGQGGTEAFF	TGTGCCAGCAGTTACGGTCAGGGCGGCACTGAAGCTTTCTTT
TRBV3-1/TRBV3-2	TRBD1	.	TRBJ1-3	CASSQKQGPNTIYF	TGTGCCAGCAGCCAAAAACAGGGGCCGAACACCATATATTTT
TRBV23-1	.	.	TRBJ2-2	CASSQSGSQVGELFF	TGCGCCAGCAGTCAATCTGGATCACAGGTCGGGGAGCTGTTTTTT
TRBV12-5	.	.	TRBJ1-6	CASGLTGFGVNSPLHF	TGTGCTAGTGGCTTAACAGGGTTTGGGGTAAATTCACCCCTCCACTTT